The 10 T cell receptor beta chains listed next were all sequenced from one sample in a study of blood T cell repertoires in COVID-19. The data were produced by immunoSEQ multiplex PCR, yet TCRdb's version contains in-frame clones alone and is incomplete. The repertoire includes 85,000 to 90,000 clones, 65% to 90% of them detected once, and about 17% sits in the top ten. The sequenced sample consisted of peripheral blood. The receptors stem from a woman older than 75 with active or convalescent COVID-19.

The chain employs TRBV2 and TRBJ1-2; maybe TRBD1 (6 bases). V was trimmed by 2 bases and J by 0 bases, leaving 10 bases between them. CDR3 length equals 15 residues. Germline loops: CDR1 SNHLY, CDR2 FYNNEI. CDR3 sequence reads: CASSERTASNYGYTF. Written as DNA, the CDR3 is TGTGCCAGCAGTGAAAGGACAGCTTCTAACTATGGCTACACCTTC.

The chain carries TRBV6-5 and TRBJ2-7, with 9 bases matching TRBD2. The CDR3 loop spans 15 amino acids. Germline CDR1 is MNHEY and CDR2 is SVGAGI. V trimming: 4 bases; J trimming: 2 bases; junction bases outside the gene matches: 6. The CDR3 nucleotides are TGTGCCAGCAGTTTTGGGCTAGCGGGGACCTACGAGCAGTACTTC. This encodes CASSFGLAGTYEQYF.

This chain links TRBV29-1 with TRBJ1-2, with 7 nucleotides matching TRBD1. The trim removed 2 bases at V and 7 bases at J, leaving 7 bases unmatched. CDR3 size: 13 residues. Looked up from germline, CDR1 is SQVTM and CDR2 is ANQGSEA. CDR3 residues: CSVERQGKGGYTF. CDR3 sequence (DNA): TGCAGCGTTGAACGACAGGGTAAAGGTGGCTACACCTTC.

This chain links TRBV5-1 with TRBJ1-2; 7 nucleotides agree with TRBD1. The V segment lost 0 bases and the J segment 2 bases; nucleotides outside the gene matches: 4. The CDR3 has 15 residues. CDR1 SGHRS and CDR2 YFSETQ come from the germline V gene. DNA for the CDR3: TGCGCCAGCAGCTTGGAGACAGGGAGGAACTATGGCTACACCTTC. It specifies CASSLETGRNYGYTF. Based on the CDR3 plus reference TRBV5-1 and TRBJ1-2, the full variable domain is KAGVTQTPRYLIKTRGQQVTLSCSPISGHRSVSWYQQTPGQGLQFLFEYFSETQRNKGNFPGRFSGRQFSNSRSEMNVSTLELGDSALYLCASSLETGRNYGYTFGSGTRLTVV.

This clone was detected only a few times. This chain uses TRBV6-5 with TRBJ2-7; the D gene is possibly TRBD2 (7 bases). The CDR3 covers 14 residues. The V gene lost 9 bases and the J gene lost 2 bases, with 17 bases spanning the gap. CDR1 MNHEY and CDR2 SVGAGI come from the germline V gene. This CDR3 is CASALGGGAYEQYF. CDR3 coding DNA: TGTGCCAGTGCCTTAGGGGGGGGAGCCTACGAGCAGTACTTC.

The chain links TRBV5-4 to TRBJ1-2; perhaps TRBD1 as D (5 bases). The germline V gene has CDR1 SGHNT and CDR2 YYREEE (reference sequence). The length of the CDR3 is 16 residues. The V gene lost 0 bases and the J gene lost 7 bases, with 19 bases spanning the gap. The DNA for the CDR3 is TGTGCCAGCAGCTTGGAAGAGGTCCGGGGGTTTTTTGGCTACACCTTC. It encodes CASSLEEVRGFFGYTF.

V is TRBV19 and J is TRBJ1-4; TRBD1 is a possible D gene (5 bases). Trimming removed 3 bases at V and 1 base at J, with 9 bases between. Germline V gene sequence: CDR1 LNHDA, CDR2 SQIVND (reference sequence). The CDR3 sequence is 15 residues long. Here the CDR3 reads CASSILQGTNEKLFF. CDR3 nucleotides: TGTGCCAGTAGTATCCTTCAGGGAACTAATGAAAAACTGTTTTTT.

V and J are TRBV9 and TRBJ1-1; 8 bases fit TRBD1. This CDR3 spans 16 amino acids. The V segment lost 1 base and the J segment 2 bases; nucleotides outside the gene matches: 7. Germline CDR1 is SGDLS and CDR2 is YYNGEE. The CDR3 sequence is CASSVIQTGANTEAFF. Written as DNA, the CDR3 is TGTGCCAGCAGCGTAATACAGACAGGGGCAAACACTGAAGCTTTCTTT.

The CDR3 here is CASSLVVSYEQYF. In nucleotides, the CDR3 is TGTGCCAGCAGCTTAGTAGTCTCCTACGAGCAGTACTTC. The V call is TRBV7-2, the J call TRBJ2-7, with D unresolved. Germline CDR1 SGHTA, CDR2 FQGNSA. V was clipped by 1 base and J by 0 bases, with 4 bases between them. The length of the CDR3 is 13 residues.

This clone was observed once. The same CDR3 is also encoded by other DNA sequences in this sample. This sequence joins TRBV12-3 or TRBV12-4 and TRBJ1-4; no reliable D call. The CDR3 has 12 residues. Trimming removed 6 bases from V and 4 bases from J, with 6 bases in between. The CDR3 nucleotides are TGTGCCAGCAGACTTAGTAATGAAAAACTGTTTTTT. Its translation is CASRLSNEKLFF.